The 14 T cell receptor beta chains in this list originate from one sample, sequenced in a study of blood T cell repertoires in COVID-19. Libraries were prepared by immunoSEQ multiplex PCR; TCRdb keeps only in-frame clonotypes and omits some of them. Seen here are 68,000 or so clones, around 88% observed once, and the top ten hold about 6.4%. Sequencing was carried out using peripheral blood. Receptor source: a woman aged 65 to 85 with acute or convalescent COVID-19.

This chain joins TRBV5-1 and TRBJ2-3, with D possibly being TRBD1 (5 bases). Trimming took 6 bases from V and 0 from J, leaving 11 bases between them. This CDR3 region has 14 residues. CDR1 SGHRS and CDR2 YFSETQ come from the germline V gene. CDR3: CASKMQGSTDTQYF. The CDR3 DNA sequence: TGCGCCAGCAAAATGCAGGGAAGCACAGATACGCAGTATTTT.

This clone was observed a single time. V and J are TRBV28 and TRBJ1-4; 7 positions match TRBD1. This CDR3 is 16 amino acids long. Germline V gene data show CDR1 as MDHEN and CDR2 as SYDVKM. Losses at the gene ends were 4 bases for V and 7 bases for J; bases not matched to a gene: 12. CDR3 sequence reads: CASSYGRRQGVEKLFF. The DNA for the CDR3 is TGTGCCAGCAGTTACGGGAGAAGGCAGGGGGTTGAAAAACTGTTTTTT.

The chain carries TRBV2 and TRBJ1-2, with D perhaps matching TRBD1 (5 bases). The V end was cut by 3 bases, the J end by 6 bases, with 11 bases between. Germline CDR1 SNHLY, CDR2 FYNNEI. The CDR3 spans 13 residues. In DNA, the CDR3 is TGTGCCAGCAGTGATAGGGGAAGGGATGGCTACACCTTC. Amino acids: CASSDRGRDGYTF.

CDR3 region: CASSPLEDQPQHF. The CDR3 DNA is TGTGCCAGCTCACCATTGGAGGATCAGCCCCAGCATTTT. The rearrangement joins TRBV18 to TRBJ1-5; no clear D gene. V was trimmed by 2 bases and J by 5 bases, leaving 7 bases between them. Germline CDR1 reads KGHSH; CDR2 reads LQKENI. This CDR3 has 13 amino acids.

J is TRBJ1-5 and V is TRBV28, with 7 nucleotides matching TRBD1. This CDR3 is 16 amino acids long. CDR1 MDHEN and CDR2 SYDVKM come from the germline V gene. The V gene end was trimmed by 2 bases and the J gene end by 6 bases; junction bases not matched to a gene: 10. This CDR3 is CASSLLETGRVQPQHF. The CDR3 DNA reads TGTGCCAGCAGTTTACTGGAGACAGGGCGGGTTCAGCCCCAGCATTTT.

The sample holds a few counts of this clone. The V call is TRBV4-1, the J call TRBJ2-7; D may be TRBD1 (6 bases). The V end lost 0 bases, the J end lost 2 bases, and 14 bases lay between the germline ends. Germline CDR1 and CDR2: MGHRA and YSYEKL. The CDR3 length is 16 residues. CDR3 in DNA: TGCGCCAGCAGCCAAGATTTGACAGGTCGTACCTACGAGCAGTACTTC. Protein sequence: CASSQDLTGRTYEQYF.

CDR3 DNA: TGTGCCAGCAGTAACCACGAACTAACCCTCTGGCAGTACTTC. Its protein product is CASSNHELTLWQYF. The chain uses TRBV27 and TRBJ2-7; no reliable D call. Between the trimmed V and J ends, which lost 5 bases and 9 bases, there was a span of 20 bases. Germline CDR1 MNHEY, CDR2 SMNVEV (reference sequence). This CDR3 comprises 14 residues.

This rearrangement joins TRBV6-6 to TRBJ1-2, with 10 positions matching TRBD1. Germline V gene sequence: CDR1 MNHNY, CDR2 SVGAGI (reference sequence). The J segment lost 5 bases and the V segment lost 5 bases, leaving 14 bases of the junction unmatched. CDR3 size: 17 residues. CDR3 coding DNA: TGTGCCAGCAGTCCCGGGACAGGGGCGTCCCGGGCTTATGGCTACACCTTC. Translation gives CASSPGTGASRAYGYTF.

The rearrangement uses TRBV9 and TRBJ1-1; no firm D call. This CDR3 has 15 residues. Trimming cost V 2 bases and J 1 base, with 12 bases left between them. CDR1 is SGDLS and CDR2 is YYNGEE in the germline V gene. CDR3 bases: TGTGCCAGCAGCGTTAGCCTGGGAGCGAACACTGAAGCTTTCTTT. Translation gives CASSVSLGANTEAFF.

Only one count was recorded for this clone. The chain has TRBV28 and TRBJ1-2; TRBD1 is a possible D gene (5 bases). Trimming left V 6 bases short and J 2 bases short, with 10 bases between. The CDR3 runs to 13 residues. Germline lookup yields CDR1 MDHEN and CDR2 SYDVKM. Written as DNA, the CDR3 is TGTGCCAGCAGCTCGGGGGGAAACTATGGCTACACCTTC. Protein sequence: CASSSGGNYGYTF.

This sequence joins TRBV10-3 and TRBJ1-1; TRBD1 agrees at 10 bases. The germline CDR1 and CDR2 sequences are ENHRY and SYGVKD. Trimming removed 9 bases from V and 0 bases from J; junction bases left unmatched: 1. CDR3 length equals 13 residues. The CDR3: CAMGQGMNTEAFF. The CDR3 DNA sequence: TGTGCCATGGGACAGGGGATGAACACTGAAGCTTTCTTT.

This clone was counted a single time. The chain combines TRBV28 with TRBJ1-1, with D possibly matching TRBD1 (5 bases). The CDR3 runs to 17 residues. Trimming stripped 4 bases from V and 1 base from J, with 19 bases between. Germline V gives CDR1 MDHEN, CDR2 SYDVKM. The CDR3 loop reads CASSSPPGGSGNTEAFF. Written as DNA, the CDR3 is TGTGCCAGCAGTTCGCCCCCGGGGGGGAGTGGGAACACTGAAGCTTTCTTT.

The DNA of the CDR3 is TGTGCCAGCAGGAAACCACAGGGGGCCTCCTATAATTCACCCCTCCACTTT. Translated, it gives CASRKPQGASYNSPLHF. The chain carries TRBV2 and TRBJ1-6; TRBD1 aligns across 9 bases. The CDR3 is 17 amino acids. J gave up 0 bases and V 6 bases, and 6 bases lay outside the gene matches. Germline CDR1 SNHLY, CDR2 FYNNEI.

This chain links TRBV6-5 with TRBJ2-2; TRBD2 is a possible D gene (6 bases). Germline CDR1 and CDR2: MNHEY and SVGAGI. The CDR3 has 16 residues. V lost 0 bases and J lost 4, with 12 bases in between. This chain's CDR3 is CASSYSFGTSTGELFF. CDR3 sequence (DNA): TGTGCCAGCAGTTACTCGTTCGGGACTTCCACCGGGGAGCTGTTTTTT.